The subject of this entry is one T cell receptor beta chain. The antigen is undetermined. Study-wide findings and caveats: Tumor memory CD4+ T cell TCR gene usage clustered with blood and lymph node memory CD4+ cells and lymph node naive CD4+ cells. Larger-cohort validation covered only one TCR beta V-J rearrangement.

The CDR3 has 15 residues. Germline trimming cut 0 bases from V and 4 bases from J; bases unmatched to any gene: 5. The germline V gene encodes CDR1 SGHRS and CDR2 YFSETQ. Full-length variable regions came from constant-region reverse primers plus semi-nested Nested Universal Primer A PCR. One entry per CDR3 protein, called by TCRdb with MiXCR from the 5' RACE reads. The sample gives 9,500 to 12,000 distinct CDR3 sequences, 40% to 55% of which show up once; roughly 12% is in the top ten. CD25-based Treg depletion was applied to purified naive CD4+ T cells. This sequence joins TRBV5-1 and TRBJ1-2; 8 nucleotides line up with TRBD1. The clonotype comes from a female donor with breast cancer. The sequencing input was tumor-infiltrating naive CD4+ T cells sorted from the breast tumor. Subset defined: naive CD4+ T cells, CD4+CD45RA+CD25-. This chain's CDR3 is CASSLGDRLSYGYTF. The CDR3 DNA sequence: TGCGCCAGCAGCTTGGGGGACAGGCTAAGCTATGGCTACACCTTC.